This TCR beta chain was profiled in a study of T-cell memory formation after mild COVID-19. The germline gives CDR1 DFQATT, CDR2 SNEGSKA (reference sequence). The CDR3 length is 18 residues. Trimming removed 6 bases from V and 0 bases from J; junction bases left unmatched: 12. MiXCR, run by TCRdb on the 5' RACE reads, gives a single entry per CDR3 protein. There are approximately 570,000 distinct CDR3 sequences in the sample; under 20% occur only once, and approximately 12% lies in the top ten. This TCR was sampled from an adult woman who had mild COVID-19 (a few samples of this study predate the infection). Cell type and time point are not known. The sample taken for sequencing was PBMCs or a T cell subset sorted from them (not recorded which). The V and J genes are TRBV20-1 and TRBJ2-1; 12 nucleotides agree with TRBD2. The CDR3 protein is CSAPTLAGGTSSYNEQFF. DNA for the CDR3: TGCAGTGCCCCAACGCTAGCGGGGGGGACCAGCTCCTACAATGAGCAGTTCTTC.